Sequencing of this T cell receptor (beta chain) was carried out in a study of T cell responses to AZD1222 COVID-19 vaccine. The protocol was immunoSEQ multiplex PCR, while the TCRdb copy is restricted to in-frame clones and leaves out a portion. The data show approximately 99,000 clones, 80% to 95% seen once. V shed 7 bases, J shed 4 bases, and the junction held 9 bases outside the gene matches. The CDR3 totals 15 residues. Germline CDR1 reads LNHDA; CDR2 reads SQIVND (reference sequence). The chain recombines TRBV19 with TRBJ1-5, with 8 positions matching TRBD1. The sample in question was peripheral blood, obtained 28 days after the second AZD1222 dose. The sequence came from an adult who received the AZD1222 COVID-19 vaccine. In nucleotides, the CDR3 is TGTGCCAGTACCTCAGGACAGGGCGTAAATCAGCCCCAGCATTTT. Its protein product is CASTSGQGVNQPQHF.